The clone carrying this T cell receptor beta chain has a single count. The data originate from a study of T cell changes during pregnancy in multiple sclerosis. Data came from immunoSEQ multiplex PCR; TCRdb stores just in-frame clones and leaves some out. The table shows over 80,000 clones, with 93% occurring only once. This TCR came from a female donor in good health, enrolled as a control in a pregnancy study. The sample consisted of peripheral blood, taken in the third trimester of pregnancy.

For the CDR3, the DNA is TGTGCCAGCAGCCGGGACTTTTCTCAAGAGACCCAGTACTTC. Protein product: CASSRDFSQETQYF. The chain carries TRBV5-4 and TRBJ2-5, with D perhaps TRBD2 (6 bases). The CDR3 is made up of 14 amino acids. The ends were cut back, 4 bases at V and 2 bases at J, with 12 bases in the middle. CDR1 and CDR2 (germline): SGHNT, YYREEE (reference sequence).